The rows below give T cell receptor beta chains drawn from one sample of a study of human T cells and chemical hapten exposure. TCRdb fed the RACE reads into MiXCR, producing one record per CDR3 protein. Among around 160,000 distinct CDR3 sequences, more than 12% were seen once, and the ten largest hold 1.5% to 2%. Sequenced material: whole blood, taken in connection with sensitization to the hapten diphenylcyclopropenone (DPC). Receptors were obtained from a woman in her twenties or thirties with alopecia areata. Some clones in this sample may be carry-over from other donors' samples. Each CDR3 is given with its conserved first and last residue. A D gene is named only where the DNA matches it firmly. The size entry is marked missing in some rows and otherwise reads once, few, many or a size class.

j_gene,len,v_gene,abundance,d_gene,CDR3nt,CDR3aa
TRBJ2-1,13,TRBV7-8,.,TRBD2,TGTGCCAGCAGCCCGCGGGAGGGGGGTGAGCAGTTCTTC,CASSPREGGEQFF
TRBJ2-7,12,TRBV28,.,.,TGTGCCAGCGGGTACACAAGCTACGAGCAGTACTTC,CASGYTSYEQYF
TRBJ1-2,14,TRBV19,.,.,TGTGCCAGTCTCCAGGGTGTGGGGAACTATGGCTACACCTTC,CASLQGVGNYGYTF
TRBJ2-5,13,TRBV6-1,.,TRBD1,TGTGCCAGCAACCCGACAGGGCAAGAGACCCAGTACTTC,CASNPTGQETQYF
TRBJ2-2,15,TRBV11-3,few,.,TGTGCCAGCAGCTTAGTGACCGCGAACACCGGGGAGCTGTTTTTT,CASSLVTANTGELFF
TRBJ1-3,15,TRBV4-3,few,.,TGCGCCAGCAGCCAACTACAGGGATCTGGAAACACCATATATTTT,CASSQLQGSGNTIYF
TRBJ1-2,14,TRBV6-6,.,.,TGTGCCAGCGGGGCCCAAGTTGATAACTATGGCTACACCTTC,CASGAQVDNYGYTF
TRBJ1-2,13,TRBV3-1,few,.,TGTGCCAGCAGCCCCCCGTCGAAGTATGGCTACACCTTC,CASSPPSKYGYTF
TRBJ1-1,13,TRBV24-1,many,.,TGTGCCACCAGTAAAACAGGGCTGACTGAAGCTTTCTTT,CATSKTGLTEAFF
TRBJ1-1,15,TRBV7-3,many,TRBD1,TGTGCCAGCAGAGAGACAGGGGGAAGAAAGACTGAAGCTTTCTTT,CASRETGGRKTEAFF
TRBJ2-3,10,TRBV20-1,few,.,TGCAGTGCTAGAGGAGGTACGCAGTATTTT,CSARGGTQYF
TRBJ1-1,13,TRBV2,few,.,TGTGCCAGCAACGGGGGATCGGCCACTGAAGCTTTCTTT,CASNGGSATEAFF
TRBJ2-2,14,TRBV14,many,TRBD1,TGTGCCAGCAGCTTCGGGACAGCGACCGGGGAGCTGTTTTTT,CASSFGTATGELFF
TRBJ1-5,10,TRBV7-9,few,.,TGTGCCAGTCTAAATCAGCCCCAGCATTTT,CASLNQPQHF
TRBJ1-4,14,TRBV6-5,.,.,TGTGCCAGCAGAACTGGGGGGACTAATGAAAAACTGTTTTTT,CASRTGGTNEKLFF
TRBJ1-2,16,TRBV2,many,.,TGTGCCAGCAGTGAATTGGGGGCAAACAATAACTATGGCTACACCTTC,CASSELGANNNYGYTF
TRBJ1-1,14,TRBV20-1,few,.,TGCAGTGCCCCGTCGGGGGGGATGGACACTGAAGCTTTCTTT,CSAPSGGMDTEAFF
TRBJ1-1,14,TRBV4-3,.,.,TGCGCCAGCAGCCAAGCAGGGATGAACACTGAAGCTTTCTTT,CASSQAGMNTEAFF
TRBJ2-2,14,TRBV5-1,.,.,TGCGCCAGCAGCTTCCGGGACACGGCCGGGGAGCTGTTTTTT,CASSFRDTAGELFF
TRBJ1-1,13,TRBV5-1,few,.,TGCGCCAGCAGCTTGGGAGGGGCTCCTGAAGCTTTCTTT,CASSLGGAPEAFF
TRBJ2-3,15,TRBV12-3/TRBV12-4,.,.,TGTGCCAGCAGTTTGGCGGCCTCTGGCCCAGATACGCAGTATTTT,CASSLAASGPDTQYF